The 20 T cell receptor beta chains listed next were all sequenced from one sample in a study of shared clonotypes between healthy human individuals. Assay used: immunoSEQ multiplex PCR; TCRdb lists only in-frame clones, some missing. The sample yields 490,000 or so clones, 75% to 85% seen once. The material sequenced was PBMCs. The receptors derive from a middle-aged woman in good health. Some clones in this sample may be carry-over from other donors' samples.

The chain carries TRBV28 and TRBJ1-1; D ambiguous. V gave up 7 bases and J gave up 3 bases, with 6 bases separating them. This CDR3 spans 11 amino acids. Germline CDR1 reads MDHEN; CDR2 reads SYDVKM. This chain's CDR3 is CASNGDTEAFF. The CDR3 DNA sequence: TGTGCCAGCAACGGGGACACTGAAGCTTTCTTT. Full variable domain (missing parts from reference TRBV28 and TRBJ1-1): DVKVTQSSRYLVKRTGEKVFLECVQDMDHENMFWYRQDPGLGLRLIYFSYDVKMKEKGDIPEGYSVSREKKERFSLILESASTNQTSMYLCASNGDTEAFFGQGTRLTVV.

In this sample, this clone turned up many times. The rearrangement links TRBV29-1 to TRBJ2-1, with D maybe TRBD1 (6 bases). V lost 7 bases and J lost 4, with 14 bases in between. Germline values: CDR1 SQVTM, CDR2 ANQGSEA. The CDR3 runs to 13 residues. CDR3 in DNA: TGCAGCGGTGGCCTTAGGGGGTACAATGAGCAGTTCTTC. It encodes CSGGLRGYNEQFF.

V usage is TRBV7-9 and J usage is TRBJ1-2; D might be TRBD1 (5 bases). The germline gives CDR1 SEHNR, CDR2 FQNEAQ (reference sequence). The ends were cut back, 0 bases at V and 8 bases at J, with 10 bases in the middle. The CDR3 has 13 amino acids. The CDR3 bases are TGTGCCAGCAGCTTAGCTGGGGGGATCGGCTACACCTTC. Protein product: CASSLAGGIGYTF.

V is TRBV7-6 and J is TRBJ2-2; no definite D call. The CDR3 has 15 amino acids. Trimming removed 5 bases from V and 2 bases from J, with 12 bases in between. CDR1 is SGHVS and CDR2 is FNYEAQ in the germline V gene. As DNA, the CDR3 is TGTGCCAGCAGCAAGGACGCATACAACACCGGGGAGCTGTTTTTT. Protein product: CASSKDAYNTGELFF.

Only one count was recorded for this clone. The V gene is TRBV11-2, the J gene TRBJ2-7, with D hard to call. Germline V gene sequence: CDR1 SGHAT, CDR2 FQNNGV. Trimming took off 0 bases at V and 4 bases at J, with 10 bases between the two ends. The CDR3 runs 14 residues. CDR3: CASSLDVTSYEQYF. The CDR3 nucleotides are TGTGCCAGCAGCTTAGATGTGACATCTTACGAGCAGTACTTC.

For this clone: This may come from a read error, since a much larger clone is one base off. V is TRBV23-1 and J is TRBJ1-2; D unresolved. TRBV23-1 is filed as an ORF, its function uncertain. This CDR3 is 14 amino acids long. The V and J ends lost 2 bases and 4 bases respectively, with 11 bases between them. The CDR3 nucleotides read TGCGCCAGCAGTCAAGCGAACATAAGCTATGGCTACACCTTC. Translation gives CASSQANISYGYTF.

The chain combines TRBV28 with TRBJ1-5; tentatively, D is TRBD1 (6 bases). Trimming cost V 3 bases and J 0 bases, with 9 bases left between them. The length of the CDR3 is 15 residues. In germline, CDR1 is MDHEN, CDR2 SYDVKM. CDR3 amino acids: CASSFIRGSNQPQHF. Here the CDR3 DNA reads TGTGCCAGCAGTTTTATCAGGGGTAGCAATCAGCCCCAGCATTTT. Supplemented by reference TRBV28 and TRBJ1-5, the full variable domain reads DVKVTQSSRYLVKRTGEKVFLECVQDMDHENMFWYRQDPGLGLRLIYFSYDVKMKEKGDIPEGYSVSREKKERFSLILESASTNQTSMYLCASSFIRGSNQPQHFGDGTRLSIL.

The V call is TRBV5-4, the J call TRBJ2-5; 7 nucleotides match TRBD2. CDR3 length: 15 residues. Germline assignment: CDR1 SGHNT and CDR2 YYREEE (reference sequence). V trimming: 0 bases; J trimming: 1 base; junction bases outside the gene matches: 3. The CDR3: CASSLAPGGQETQYF. Here the CDR3 DNA reads TGTGCCAGCAGCTTGGCCCCGGGAGGCCAAGAGACCCAGTACTTC.

This rearrangement joins TRBV5-6 to TRBJ2-3; D is unclear. The CDR3 has 14 amino acids. The V end was cut by 0 bases, the J end by 1 base, with 6 bases between. Germline V lookup: CDR1 SGHDT, CDR2 YYEEEE. The DNA of the CDR3 is TGTGCCAGCAGCTTGGAAGTAGGCACAGATACGCAGTATTTT. Amino acid sequence: CASSLEVGTDTQYF.

This chain joins TRBV20-1 and TRBJ1-2; D not resolved. CDR1 and CDR2 (germline): DFQATT, SNEGSKA (reference sequence). The germline V and J ends were trimmed by 5 bases and 4 bases, with 8 bases remaining between them. CDR3 length: 11 residues. In DNA, the CDR3 is TGCAGTGCTTCGGCACTCTATGGCTACACCTTC. Its translation is CSASALYGYTF.

CDR3 DNA sequence: TGTGCTAGTGGTTTGGGGAACACCGGGGAGCTGTTTTTT. Its translation: CASGLGNTGELFF. This chain links TRBV12-5 with TRBJ2-2; D call uncertain. Germline CDR1 and CDR2: LGHNT and FRNRAP. This CDR3 region has 13 residues. V lost 1 base to trimming and J lost 1 base, with 1 base between them.

With regard to this clone: The conserved phenylalanine or tryptophan is not found at the CDR3 terminus, so this likely reflects a read error. The gene calls are TRBV30 and TRBJ1-5; TRBD1 is a possible D gene (5 bases). CDR3 length: 13 residues. Germline V gene data show CDR1 as GTSNPN and CDR2 as SVGIG (reference sequence). V lost 1 base and J 7 bases, leaving 11 bases between the germline ends. CDR3 protein: CAWSGRADQPQHY. The CDR3 DNA sequence: TGTGCCTGGAGTGGCAGGGCTGACCAGCCCCAGCATTAT.

The rearrangement uses TRBV7-2 and TRBJ2-2; TRBD1 matches 7 bases. After removal of 5 bases from V and 5 bases from J, the junction contained 8 bases not matched to a gene. The CDR3 spans 15 residues. Germline V gene data show CDR1 as SGHTA and CDR2 as FQGNSA. CDR3 in DNA: TGTGCCAGCAGCCTAGGCGGACAGGATACCGGGGAGCTGTTTTTT. The encoded protein is CASSLGGQDTGELFF.

This clone was detected many times. The same CDR3 can be traced to other DNA sequences in this sample. The chain combines TRBV30 with TRBJ1-3; the D is unclear. Trimming took 2 bases from V and 0 from J, leaving 11 bases between them. Per the germline V gene, CDR1 is GTSNPN and CDR2 is SVGIG (reference sequence). There are 15 residues in the CDR3. CDR3 amino acids: CAWSRVGNSGNTIYF. CDR3 DNA sequence: TGTGCCTGGAGTAGAGTTGGTAACTCTGGAAACACCATATATTTT.

The sample holds many counts of this clone. The V and J genes are TRBV7-8 and TRBJ1-2, with D perhaps TRBD1 (5 bases). Germline CDR1 SGHVS, CDR2 FQNEAQ. The CDR3 is 13 amino acids. V lost 2 bases to trimming and J lost 4 bases, with 8 bases between them. CDR3 nucleotide sequence: TGTGCCAGCAGCTTAACGGACACCTATGGCTACACCTTC. It yields the protein CASSLTDTYGYTF. Full variable domain (rest looked up from reference TRBV7-8 and TRBJ1-2): GAGVSQSPRYKVAKRGQDVALRCDPISGHVSLFWYQQALGQGPEFLTYFQNEAQLDKSGLPSDRFFAERPEGSVSTLKIQRTQQEDSAVYLCASSLTDTYGYTFGSGTRLTVV.

The chain uses TRBV19 and TRBJ2-2; D uncertain. The CDR3 spans 11 residues. Per germline, CDR1 LNHDA and CDR2 SQIVND (reference sequence). V was pared by 3 bases and J by 6 bases, with 2 bases between. The chain's CDR3 is CASSMAGELFF. In DNA, the CDR3 is TGTGCCAGTAGTATGGCCGGGGAGCTGTTTTTT.

The rearrangement uses TRBV28 and TRBJ1-1; 9 nucleotides match TRBD1. This CDR3 comprises 14 residues. Trimming at V came to 6 bases and at J to 1 base, leaving 3 bases not matched to a gene. The V gene's germline CDR1 is MDHEN and CDR2 SYDVKM. The CDR3 DNA sequence: TGTGCCAGCAGGACAGGGGGAACGAACACTGAAGCTTTCTTT. Its translation: CASRTGGTNTEAFF.

A note on this clone: Other DNA sequences from this sample encode an identical CDR3 as well. This rearrangement joins TRBV5-4 to TRBJ2-2; D ambiguous. The CDR3 covers 14 residues. CDR1 is SGHNT, CDR2 YYREEE, per germline (reference sequence). Between the trimmed V and J ends, which lost 4 bases and 2 bases, there was a span of 9 bases. The CDR3 sequence is CASSLELNTGELFF. CDR3 nucleotide sequence: TGTGCCAGCAGCCTGGAACTAAACACCGGGGAGCTGTTTTTT.

This clone appeared a few times. The CDR3 nucleotides read TGTGCCAGCAGCGTAGCGGGACGCAACACTGAAGCTTTCTTT. Encoded protein: CASSVAGRNTEAFF. The gene calls are TRBV9 and TRBJ1-1, with D tentatively TRBD1 (5 bases). This CDR3 comprises 14 residues. Per the germline V gene, CDR1 is SGDLS and CDR2 is YYNGEE. V lost 0 bases and J 2 bases, leaving 8 bases between the germline ends. The full variable domain, completed using reference TRBV9 and TRBJ1-1, is DSGVTQTPKHLITATGQRVTLRCSPRSGDLSVYWYQQSLDQGLQFLIQYYNGEERAKGNILERFSAQQFPDLHSELNLSSLELGDSALYFCASSVAGRNTEAFFGQGTRLTVV.

This chain joins TRBV10-2 and TRBJ2-1; D remains unclear. Germline loops: CDR1 WSHSY, CDR2 SAAADI. CDR3 length equals 16 residues. Trimming took off 2 bases at V and 4 bases at J, with 15 bases between the two ends. CDR3 region: CASSEPTTDHYNEQFF. As DNA, the CDR3 is TGCGCCAGCAGTGAGCCTACAACGGACCATTACAATGAGCAGTTCTTC.